A selection of T cell receptor beta chains follows, all from one sample in a study of brain T cells in children with intractable seizures. Using immunoSEQ multiplex PCR, the repertoire was profiled, and TCRdb retains in-frame clones only, with some absent. The top ten hold 1.5% of the sample, which has approximately 77,000 clones, roughly 91% seen once. The material sequenced was peripheral blood, taken at surgery. These receptors came from a boy less than two years old with tuberous sclerosis and intractable seizures. CDR3s leave out the opening cysteine and the closing phenylalanine or tryptophan. Each record gives: V gene, J gene, D gene, CDR3 protein. The D gene is left open where the match is weak.

v_call: TRBV3-1/TRBV3-2
j_call: TRBJ1-3
d_call: TRBD1
cdr3_aa: ASSLGTGRGNTIY

v_call: TRBV19
j_call: TRBJ2-1
d_call: TRBD2
cdr3_aa: ASSIGGGNEQF

v_call: TRBV30
j_call: TRBJ2-7
d_call: TRBD2
cdr3_aa: AWSRTSGRYEQY

v_call: TRBV5-8
j_call: TRBJ1-1
d_call: .
cdr3_aa: ASSVQYTEAF

v_call: TRBV3-1/TRBV3-2
j_call: TRBJ1-1
d_call: .
cdr3_aa: ASSQVGRGVTEAF

v_call: TRBV11-3
j_call: TRBJ2-7
d_call: TRBD2
cdr3_aa: ASSGLASGSVYEQY

v_call: TRBV27
j_call: TRBJ2-5
d_call: TRBD2
cdr3_aa: ASSRFSGGAGETQY

v_call: TRBV11-1
j_call: TRBJ1-1
d_call: .
cdr3_aa: ASSLGPNTEAF

v_call: TRBV6-6
j_call: TRBJ2-3
d_call: .
cdr3_aa: ASTQQTVSTDTQY

v_call: TRBV2
j_call: TRBJ1-2
d_call: .
cdr3_aa: ASSVTANYGYT

v_call: TRBV6-1
j_call: TRBJ1-2
d_call: .
cdr3_aa: ASRRTDLNYGYT

v_call: TRBV18
j_call: TRBJ2-1
d_call: .
cdr3_aa: ASSPPVKEQF

v_call: TRBV4-2
j_call: TRBJ2-7
d_call: TRBD2
cdr3_aa: ASSLGLAGGTAYEQY

v_call: TRBV2
j_call: TRBJ1-5
d_call: .
cdr3_aa: ASSNGGVQQPQH

v_call: TRBV27
j_call: TRBJ2-7
d_call: .
cdr3_aa: ASSERRTSYEQY

v_call: TRBV28
j_call: TRBJ1-4
d_call: .
cdr3_aa: ATRLQGVREKLF

v_call: TRBV7-3
j_call: TRBJ1-2
d_call: TRBD1
cdr3_aa: ASSATGESYGYT

v_call: TRBV24-1
j_call: TRBJ2-7
d_call: TRBD2
cdr3_aa: ATSAPGTSGEQY

v_call: TRBV7-8
j_call: TRBJ2-3
d_call: .
cdr3_aa: ASSLGFIVSTDTQY

v_call: TRBV30
j_call: TRBJ2-1
d_call: .
cdr3_aa: AWKASFYNEQF

v_call: TRBV6-4
j_call: TRBJ2-2
d_call: TRBD1
cdr3_aa: ASSEGQGALAGELF

v_call: TRBV28
j_call: TRBJ1-5
d_call: TRBD1
cdr3_aa: ASSRDRGTNQPQH

v_call: TRBV30
j_call: TRBJ2-2
d_call: .
cdr3_aa: AWKSPYIFTGELF

v_call: TRBV28
j_call: TRBJ2-3
d_call: .
cdr3_aa: ASSPGADTQY

v_call: TRBV4-2
j_call: TRBJ2-5
d_call: TRBD2
cdr3_aa: ASSLRPAGGPETQY

v_call: TRBV7-2
j_call: TRBJ1-4
d_call: TRBD1
cdr3_aa: ASSPGTGSEKLF

v_call: TRBV4-1
j_call: TRBJ2-3
d_call: TRBD2
cdr3_aa: ASSQGLAGGGIDTQY

v_call: TRBV4-1
j_call: TRBJ2-2
d_call: TRBD1
cdr3_aa: ASSQVAQGAFGELF

v_call: TRBV11-2
j_call: TRBJ2-7
d_call: TRBD2
cdr3_aa: ASSLTSGTYEQY

v_call: TRBV7-3
j_call: TRBJ2-7
d_call: .
cdr3_aa: ASSPIPGSYEQY

v_call: TRBV7-9
j_call: TRBJ2-3
d_call: .
cdr3_aa: ASSRTGTPLDTQY

v_call: TRBV7-6
j_call: TRBJ1-3
d_call: TRBD1
cdr3_aa: ASSLVSDRASGNTIY

v_call: TRBV6-5
j_call: TRBJ2-7
d_call: .
cdr3_aa: ASSYSNSDPTQQY

v_call: TRBV24-1
j_call: TRBJ2-4
d_call: .
cdr3_aa: ATSPNDKNIQY

v_call: TRBV6-4
j_call: TRBJ1-4
d_call: .
cdr3_aa: ASSDRTNEKLF

v_call: TRBV27
j_call: TRBJ1-6
d_call: .
cdr3_aa: ASREGDRPLH